This TCR beta chain comes out of a study of T cell responses to AZD1222 COVID-19 vaccine. Study details: Pooling of second doses given at about 4 or about 12 weeks was done. General study points: Two doses of AZD1222 preceded a rise in Spike-specific TCR breadth and depth. Repertoires were collected only later (after the peak T cell response had occurred). Close to half of all spike-specific TCRs reportedly target regions of the variants that are unmutated.

TCRdb keeps only in-frame clones here, not all; method: immunoSEQ multiplex PCR. This sample has about 68,000 clones, with about nine tenths found just once. A remark on this clone: What it binds is unknown.

Germline CDR1 is SGHRS and CDR2 is YFSETQ. The CDR3 has 15 amino acids. V dropped 0 bases and J dropped 1 base, with 9 bases sitting between them. This material consisted of peripheral blood, taken on day 0 of AZD1222 vaccination. The clonotype was recovered from an adult in good health. The rearrangement joins TRBV5-1 to TRBJ2-3; D is possibly TRBD1 or TRBD2 (5 bases each). Here the CDR3 DNA reads TGCGCCAGCAGCTTGGCGGGGCTAGGCACAGATACGCAGTATTTT. Residues: CASSLAGLGTDTQYF.